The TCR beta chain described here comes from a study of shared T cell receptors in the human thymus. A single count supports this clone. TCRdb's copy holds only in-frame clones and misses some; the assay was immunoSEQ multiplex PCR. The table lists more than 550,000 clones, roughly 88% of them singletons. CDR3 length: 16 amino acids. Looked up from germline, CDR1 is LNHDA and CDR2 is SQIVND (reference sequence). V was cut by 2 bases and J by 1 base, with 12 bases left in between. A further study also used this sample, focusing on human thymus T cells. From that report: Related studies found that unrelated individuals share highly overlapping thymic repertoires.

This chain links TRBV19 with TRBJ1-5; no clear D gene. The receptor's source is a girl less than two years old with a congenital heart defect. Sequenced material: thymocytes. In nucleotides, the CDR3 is TGTGCCAGTAGTATATTTTCCCAGTGGAGCAATCAGCCCCAGCATTTT. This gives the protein CASSIFSQWSNQPQHF.